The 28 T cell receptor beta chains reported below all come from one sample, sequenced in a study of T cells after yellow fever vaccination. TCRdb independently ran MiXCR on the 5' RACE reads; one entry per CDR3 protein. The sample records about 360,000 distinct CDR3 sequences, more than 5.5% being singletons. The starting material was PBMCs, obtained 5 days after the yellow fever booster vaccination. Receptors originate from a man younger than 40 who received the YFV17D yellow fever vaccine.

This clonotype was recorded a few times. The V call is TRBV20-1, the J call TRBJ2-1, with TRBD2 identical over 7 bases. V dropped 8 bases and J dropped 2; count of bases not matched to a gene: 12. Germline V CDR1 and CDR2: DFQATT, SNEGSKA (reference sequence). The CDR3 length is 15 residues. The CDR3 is CSPTHERDAYNEQFF. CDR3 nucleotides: TGCAGTCCCACCCACGAGCGGGACGCCTACAATGAGCAGTTCTTC.

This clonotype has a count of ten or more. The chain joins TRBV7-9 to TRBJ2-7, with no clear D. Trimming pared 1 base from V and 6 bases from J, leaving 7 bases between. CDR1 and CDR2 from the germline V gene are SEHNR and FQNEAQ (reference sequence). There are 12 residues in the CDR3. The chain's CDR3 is CASSLVELEQYF. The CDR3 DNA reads TGTGCCAGCAGCTTAGTAGAACTCGAGCAGTACTTC.

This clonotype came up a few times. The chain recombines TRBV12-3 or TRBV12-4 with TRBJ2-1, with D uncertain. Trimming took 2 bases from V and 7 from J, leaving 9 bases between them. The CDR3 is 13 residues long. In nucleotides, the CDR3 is TGTGCCAGCAGTTTATCTGGGAAGAATGAGCAGTTCTTC. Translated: CASSLSGKNEQFF.

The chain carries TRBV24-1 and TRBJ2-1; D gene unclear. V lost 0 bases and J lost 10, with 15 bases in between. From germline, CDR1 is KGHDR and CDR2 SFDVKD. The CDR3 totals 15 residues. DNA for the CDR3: TGTGCCACCAGTGATTTGGGAACAACAATGGAAGAGCAGTTCTTC. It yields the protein CATSDLGTTMEEQFF.

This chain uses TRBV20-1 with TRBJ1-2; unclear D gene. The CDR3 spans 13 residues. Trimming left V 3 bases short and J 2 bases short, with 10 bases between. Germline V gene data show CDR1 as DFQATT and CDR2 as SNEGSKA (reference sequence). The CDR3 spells CSASDVGNYGYTF. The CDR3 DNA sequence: TGCAGTGCTAGCGACGTAGGGAACTATGGCTACACCTTC.

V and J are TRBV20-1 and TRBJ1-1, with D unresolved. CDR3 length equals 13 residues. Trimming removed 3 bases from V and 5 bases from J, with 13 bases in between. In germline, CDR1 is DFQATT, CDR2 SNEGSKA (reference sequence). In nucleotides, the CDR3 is TGCAGTGCTAGTTCTGATCTAGGGACTGAAGCTTTCTTT. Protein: CSASSDLGTEAFF.

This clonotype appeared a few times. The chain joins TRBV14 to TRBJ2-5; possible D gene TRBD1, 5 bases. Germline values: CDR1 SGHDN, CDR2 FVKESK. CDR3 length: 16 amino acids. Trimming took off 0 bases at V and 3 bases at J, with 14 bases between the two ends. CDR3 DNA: TGTGCCAGCAGCCAAGATTCTTGGGGCAACAAAGAGACCCAGTACTTC. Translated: CASSQDSWGNKETQYF.

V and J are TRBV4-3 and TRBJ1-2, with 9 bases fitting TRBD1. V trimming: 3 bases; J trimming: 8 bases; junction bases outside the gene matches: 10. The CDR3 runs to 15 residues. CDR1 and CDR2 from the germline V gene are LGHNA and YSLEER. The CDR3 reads CASSHADRGGEGYTF. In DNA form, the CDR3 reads TGCGCCAGCAGCCACGCGGACAGGGGCGGAGAAGGCTACACCTTC.

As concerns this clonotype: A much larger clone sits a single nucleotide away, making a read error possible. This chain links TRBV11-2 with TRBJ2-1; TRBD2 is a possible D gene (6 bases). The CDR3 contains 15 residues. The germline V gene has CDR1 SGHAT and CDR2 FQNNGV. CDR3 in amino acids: CGSSLDVAAHNEQFF. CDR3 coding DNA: TGTGGCAGCAGCTTAGATGTAGCGGCACACAATGAGCAGTTCTTC. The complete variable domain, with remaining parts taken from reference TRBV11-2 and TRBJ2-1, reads EAGVAQSPRYKIIEKRQSVAFWCNPISGHATLYWYQQILGQGPKLLIQFQNNGVVDDSQLPKDRFSAERLKGVDSTLKIQPAKLEDSAVYLCGSSLDVAAHNEQFFGPGTRLTVL.

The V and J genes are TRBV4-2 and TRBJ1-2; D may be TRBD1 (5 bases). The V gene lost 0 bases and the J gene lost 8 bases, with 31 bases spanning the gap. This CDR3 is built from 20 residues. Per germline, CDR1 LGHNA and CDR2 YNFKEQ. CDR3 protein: CASSQDNSASTAGGRAGYTF. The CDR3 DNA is TGTGCCAGCAGCCAAGATAATTCGGCCTCGACAGCGGGAGGCCGAGCGGGCTACACCTTC.

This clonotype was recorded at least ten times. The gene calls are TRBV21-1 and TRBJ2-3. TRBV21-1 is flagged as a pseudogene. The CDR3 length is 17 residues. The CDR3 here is CASSKPHQVSSTDTQYF. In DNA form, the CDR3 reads TGTGCCAGCAGCAAACCCCACCAGGTCTCTAGCACAGATACGCAGTATTTT.

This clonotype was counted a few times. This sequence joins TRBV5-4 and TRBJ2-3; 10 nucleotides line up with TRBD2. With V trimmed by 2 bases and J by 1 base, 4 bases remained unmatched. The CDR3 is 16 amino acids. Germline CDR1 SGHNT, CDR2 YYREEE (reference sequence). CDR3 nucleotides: TGTGCCAGCAGCTTCCCCGGACTAGCGGGCACAGATACGCAGTATTTT. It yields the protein CASSFPGLAGTDTQYF.

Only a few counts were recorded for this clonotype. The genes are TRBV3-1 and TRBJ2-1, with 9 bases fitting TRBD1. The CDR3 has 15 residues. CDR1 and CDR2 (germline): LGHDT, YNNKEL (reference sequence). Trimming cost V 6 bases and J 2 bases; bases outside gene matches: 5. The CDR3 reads CASRQTGGPYNEQFF. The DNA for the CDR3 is TGTGCCAGCAGACAAACAGGGGGCCCCTACAATGAGCAGTTCTTC.

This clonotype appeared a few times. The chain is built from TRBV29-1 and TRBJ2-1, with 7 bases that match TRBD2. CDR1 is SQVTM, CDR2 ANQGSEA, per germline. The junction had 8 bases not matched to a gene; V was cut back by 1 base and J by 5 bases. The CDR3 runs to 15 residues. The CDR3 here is CSVEGREPKDNEQFF. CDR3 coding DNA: TGCAGCGTTGAAGGGCGGGAGCCTAAGGACAATGAGCAGTTCTTC.

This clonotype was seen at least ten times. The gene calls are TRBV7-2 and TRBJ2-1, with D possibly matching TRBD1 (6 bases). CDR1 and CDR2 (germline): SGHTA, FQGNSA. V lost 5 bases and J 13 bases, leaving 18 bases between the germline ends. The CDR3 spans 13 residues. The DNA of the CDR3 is TGTGCCAGCAGCCCCCGGACAGAGGTTCCCCAGTTCTTC. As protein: CASSPRTEVPQFF.

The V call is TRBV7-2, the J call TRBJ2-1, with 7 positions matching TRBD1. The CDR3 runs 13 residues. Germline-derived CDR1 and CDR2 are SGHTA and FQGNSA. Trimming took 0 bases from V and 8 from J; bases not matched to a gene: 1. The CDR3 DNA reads TGTGCCAGCAGCTTAGCGCAGGGGGATGAGCAGTTCTTC. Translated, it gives CASSLAQGDEQFF.

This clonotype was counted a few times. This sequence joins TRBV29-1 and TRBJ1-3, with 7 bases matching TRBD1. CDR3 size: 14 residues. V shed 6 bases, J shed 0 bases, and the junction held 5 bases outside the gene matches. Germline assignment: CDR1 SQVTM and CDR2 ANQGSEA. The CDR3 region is CSVTQGTSGNTIYF. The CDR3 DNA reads TGCAGCGTGACACAGGGGACCTCTGGAAACACCATATATTTT.

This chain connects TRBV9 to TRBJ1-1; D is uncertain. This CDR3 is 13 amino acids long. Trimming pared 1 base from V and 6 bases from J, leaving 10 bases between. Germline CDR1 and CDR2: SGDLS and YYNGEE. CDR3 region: CASSVWAGAEAFF. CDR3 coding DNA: TGTGCCAGCAGCGTATGGGCCGGGGCTGAAGCTTTCTTT. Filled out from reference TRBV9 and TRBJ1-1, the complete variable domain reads DSGVTQTPKHLITATGQRVTLRCSPRSGDLSVYWYQQSLDQGLQFLIQYYNGEERAKGNILERFSAQQFPDLHSELNLSSLELGDSALYFCASSVWAGAEAFFGQGTRLTVV.

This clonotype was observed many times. The CDR3 loop is CASSLRTSRNIQYF. The CDR3 bases are TGTGCCAGCAGCTTGCGGACTAGTCGGAACATTCAGTACTTC. The chain recombines TRBV5-6 with TRBJ2-4; TRBD2 matches 7 bases. Germline V gives CDR1 SGHDT, CDR2 YYEEEE. V shed 1 base and J 7 bases; nucleotides not matched to a gene: 5. This CDR3 comprises 14 residues.

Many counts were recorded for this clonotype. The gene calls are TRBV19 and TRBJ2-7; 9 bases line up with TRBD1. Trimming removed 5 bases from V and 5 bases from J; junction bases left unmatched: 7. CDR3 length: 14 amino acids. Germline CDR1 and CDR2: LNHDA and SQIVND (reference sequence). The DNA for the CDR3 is TGTGCCAGTAGTGCCCCGGGACAGGGCCACGAGCAGTACTTC. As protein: CASSAPGQGHEQYF.

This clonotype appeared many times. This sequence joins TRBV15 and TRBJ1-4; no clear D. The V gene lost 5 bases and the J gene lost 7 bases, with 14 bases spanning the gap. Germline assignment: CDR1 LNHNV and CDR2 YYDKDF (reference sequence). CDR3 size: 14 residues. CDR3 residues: CATSGVGDSEKLFF. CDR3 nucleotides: TGTGCCACCAGCGGGGTAGGAGACTCTGAAAAACTGTTTTTT.

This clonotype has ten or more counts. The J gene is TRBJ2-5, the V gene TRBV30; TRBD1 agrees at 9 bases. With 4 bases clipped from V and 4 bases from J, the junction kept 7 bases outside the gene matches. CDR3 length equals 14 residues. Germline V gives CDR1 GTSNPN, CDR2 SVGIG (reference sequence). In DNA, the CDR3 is TGTGCCTGGAAACAGGGGGCGTTACGAGAGACCCAGTACTTC. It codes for CAWKQGALRETQYF.

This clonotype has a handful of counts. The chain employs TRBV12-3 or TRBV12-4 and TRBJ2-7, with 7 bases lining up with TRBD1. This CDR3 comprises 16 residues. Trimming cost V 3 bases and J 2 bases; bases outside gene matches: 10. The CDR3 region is CASSFSGQVRTYEQYF. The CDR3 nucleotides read TGTGCCAGCAGTTTTTCAGGACAGGTGCGAACCTACGAGCAGTACTTC.

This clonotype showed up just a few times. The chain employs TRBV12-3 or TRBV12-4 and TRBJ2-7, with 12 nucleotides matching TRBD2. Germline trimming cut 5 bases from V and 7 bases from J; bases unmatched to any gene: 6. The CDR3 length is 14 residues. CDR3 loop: CASSLTGTSGEQYF. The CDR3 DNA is TGTGCCAGCAGTCTAACCGGGACTAGCGGGGAGCAGTACTTC.

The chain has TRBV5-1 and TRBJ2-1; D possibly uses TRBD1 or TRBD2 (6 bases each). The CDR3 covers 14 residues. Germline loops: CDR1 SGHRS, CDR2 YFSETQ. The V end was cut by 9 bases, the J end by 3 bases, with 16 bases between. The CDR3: CATHAGGSYNEQFF. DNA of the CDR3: TGCGCCACCCACGCCGGGGGCAGCTACAATGAGCAGTTCTTC.

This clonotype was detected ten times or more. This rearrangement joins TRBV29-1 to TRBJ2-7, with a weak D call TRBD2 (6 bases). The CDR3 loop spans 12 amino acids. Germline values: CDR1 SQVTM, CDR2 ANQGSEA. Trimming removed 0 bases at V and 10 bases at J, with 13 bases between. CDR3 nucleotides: TGCAGCGTTGAAGATGGGACTCGCATACAGTACTTC. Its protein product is CSVEDGTRIQYF.

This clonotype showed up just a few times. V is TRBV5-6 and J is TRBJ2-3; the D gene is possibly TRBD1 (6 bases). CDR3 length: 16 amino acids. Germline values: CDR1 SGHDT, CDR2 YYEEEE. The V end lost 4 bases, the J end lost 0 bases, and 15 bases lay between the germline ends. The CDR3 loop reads CASSLPGTSSTDTQYF. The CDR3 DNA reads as TGTGCCAGCAGCCTTCCTGGGACATCTAGCACAGATACGCAGTATTTT.

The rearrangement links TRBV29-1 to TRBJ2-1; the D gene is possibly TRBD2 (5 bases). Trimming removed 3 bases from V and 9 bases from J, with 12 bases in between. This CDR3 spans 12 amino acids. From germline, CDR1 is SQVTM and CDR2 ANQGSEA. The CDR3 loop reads CSVDGGSAEQFF. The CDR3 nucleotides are TGCAGCGTTGATGGAGGAAGCGCTGAGCAGTTCTTC.